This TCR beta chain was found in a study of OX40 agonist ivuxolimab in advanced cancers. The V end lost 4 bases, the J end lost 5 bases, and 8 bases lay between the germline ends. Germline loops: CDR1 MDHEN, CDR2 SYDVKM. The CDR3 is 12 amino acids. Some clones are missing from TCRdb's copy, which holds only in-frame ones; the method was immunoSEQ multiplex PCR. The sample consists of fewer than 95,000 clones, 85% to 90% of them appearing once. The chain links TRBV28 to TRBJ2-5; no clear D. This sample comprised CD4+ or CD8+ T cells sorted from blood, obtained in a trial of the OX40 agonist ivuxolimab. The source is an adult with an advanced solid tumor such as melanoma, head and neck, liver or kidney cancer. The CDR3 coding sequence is TGTGCCAGCAGTTCGCCTAGGGAGACCCAGTACTTC. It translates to CASSSPRETQYF.